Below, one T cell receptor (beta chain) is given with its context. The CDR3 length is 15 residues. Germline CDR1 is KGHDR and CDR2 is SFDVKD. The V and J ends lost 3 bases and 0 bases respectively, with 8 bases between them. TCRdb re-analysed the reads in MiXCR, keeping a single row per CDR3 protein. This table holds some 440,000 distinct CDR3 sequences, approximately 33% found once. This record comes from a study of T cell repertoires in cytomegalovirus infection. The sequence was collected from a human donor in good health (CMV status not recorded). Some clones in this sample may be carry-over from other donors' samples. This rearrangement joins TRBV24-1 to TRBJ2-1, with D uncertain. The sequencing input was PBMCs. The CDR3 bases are TGTGCCACCAGTGATCTGGCGGACTCCTACAATGAGCAGTTCTTC. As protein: CATSDLADSYNEQFF.